This T cell receptor (beta chain) was observed in a study of blood T cell repertoires in COVID-19. This CDR3 has 15 amino acids. J gave up 0 bases and V 4 bases, and 5 bases lay outside the gene matches. Looked up from germline, CDR1 is SGHRS and CDR2 is YFSETQ. Sequencing used immunoSEQ multiplex PCR; TCRdb keeps in-frame clones, though not all of them. The sample has about 190,000 clones, less than 90% seen once. The clonotype comes from a man younger than 45 with acute or convalescent COVID-19. V and J are TRBV5-1 and TRBJ1-1; TRBD1 matches 8 bases. Sequencing used peripheral blood. CDR3 bases: TGCGCCAGCAGCCCAACGACAGGGGTGAACACTGAAGCTTTCTTT. Amino acids: CASSPTTGVNTEAFF.